This TCR beta chain came from a study of sequential checkpoint blockade in melanoma. Across the study: Patients were randomized 1:1 to nivolumab-then-ipilimumab or ipilimumab-then-nivolumab first-line. Each arm's sequence ended with maintenance nivolumab.

The ends were cut back, 4 bases at V and 7 bases at J, with 14 bases in the middle. The CDR3 totals 13 residues. The germline CDR1 and CDR2 sequences are SGHDT and YYEEEE. Profiling relied on immunoSEQ multiplex PCR, and the TCRdb table lists in-frame clones only, not all of them. The data show under 20,000 clones, with about 80% seen just once and around 35% held by the top ten. Treatment given: randomized to nivolumab then ipilimumab (arm A) or the reverse (arm B). No patient had prior DNA-damaging chemotherapy. Live CD3+CD8+ CD19− CD56− cells were sorted from PBMCs. The chain recombines TRBV5-6 with TRBJ1-1; D is unresolved. The TCR was taken from a human donor with melanoma. Here the sequenced sample was CD8+ T cells sorted from blood (inferred from file names), taken from a patient given nivolumab and ipilimumab in sequence. The CDR3 coding sequence is TGTGCCAGCAGCCCAGTCCTTGGCGGTGAAGCTTTCTTT. This codes for CASSPVLGGEAFF.